This paragraph reports one TCR beta chain. The data stem from a study of identical twins. TCRdb redid the calling of the 5' RACE reads with MiXCR, one entry per CDR3 protein. The data contain about 550,000 distinct CDR3 sequences, about 20% of them seen just once; the ten biggest clones take up 0.48%. This CDR3 has 14 residues. The V segment lost 7 bases and the J segment 6 bases; nucleotides outside the gene matches: 12. The V gene's germline CDR1 is ENHRY and CDR2 SYGVKD. The same data also went into a second study, on yellow fever vaccine responses in identical twins.

The specimen sequenced was CD4+ T cells sorted from blood. This clonotype was obtained from a young woman in good health. The chain combines TRBV10-3 with TRBJ2-7; TRBD1 matches 7 bases. CDR3 sequence reads: CAINTRQGSGEQYF. CDR3 nucleotide sequence: TGTGCCATCAATACCCGACAGGGATCTGGCGAGCAGTACTTC.